What follows is one T cell receptor beta chain and its context. The sample belongs to a study of blood T cell repertoires in COVID-19. Germline CDR1 MDHEN, CDR2 SYDVKM. V shed 6 bases, J shed 2 bases, and the junction held 16 bases outside the gene matches. The CDR3 loop spans 17 amino acids. Sequencing used immunoSEQ multiplex PCR; TCRdb keeps in-frame clones, though not all of them. The sample consists of 330,000 or so clones, more than 85% of them appearing once. V usage is TRBV28 and J usage is TRBJ2-7; 7 positions agree with TRBD1. This sequence originates from a woman in her thirties who had recovered from COVID-19. The specimen sequenced was PBMCs or T cells enriched from blood (not recorded which). CDR3: CASSPIGQAQSPYEQYF. In DNA form, the CDR3 reads TGTGCCAGCAGCCCTATCGGACAGGCCCAATCCCCCTACGAGCAGTACTTC.